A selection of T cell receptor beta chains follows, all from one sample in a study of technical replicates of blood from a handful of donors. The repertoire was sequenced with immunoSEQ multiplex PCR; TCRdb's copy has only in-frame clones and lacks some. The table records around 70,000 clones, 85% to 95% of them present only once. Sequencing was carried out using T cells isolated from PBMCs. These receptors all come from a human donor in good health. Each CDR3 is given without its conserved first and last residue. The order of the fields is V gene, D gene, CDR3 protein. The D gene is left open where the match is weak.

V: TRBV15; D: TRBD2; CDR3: ATSRLAGDYNEQF
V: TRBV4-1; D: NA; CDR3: ASSQDNREAYEQY
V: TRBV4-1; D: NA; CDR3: ASSQDVGAGTDTQY
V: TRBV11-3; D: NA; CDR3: ASSPGRFGQSNTGELF
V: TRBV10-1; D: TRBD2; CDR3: ASSALAGVTGELF
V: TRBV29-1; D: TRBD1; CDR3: SVVGTGASYEQY
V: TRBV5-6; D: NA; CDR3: ASSFSETEAF
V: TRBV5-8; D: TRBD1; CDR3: ASSWGTGSSNTEAF
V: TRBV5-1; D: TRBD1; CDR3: ASSLGLGQMNTEAF
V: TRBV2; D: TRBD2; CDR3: ASSGRLAGVPEQY
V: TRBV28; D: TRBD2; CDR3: ASSLPSGRGETQY
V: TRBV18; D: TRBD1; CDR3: ASSPGQGVQPQH
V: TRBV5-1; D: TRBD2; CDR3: ASSSSGGRETQY
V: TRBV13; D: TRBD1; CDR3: ASSLGGQGANSPLH
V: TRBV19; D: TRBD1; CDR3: ASSSTGGESYFGANVLT
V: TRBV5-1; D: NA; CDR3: ASSPEGSGYT
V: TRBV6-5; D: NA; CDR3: ATKKGALTDTQY
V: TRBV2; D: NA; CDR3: ASCPTTSLRDTQY
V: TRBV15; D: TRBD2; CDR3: ATSRPGLAGGSSEQF
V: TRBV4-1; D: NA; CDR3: ASNQPWERRNYGYT
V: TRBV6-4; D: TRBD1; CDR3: ASTYRDRGQYQPQH
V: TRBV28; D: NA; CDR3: ASSLPRTERWADTQY
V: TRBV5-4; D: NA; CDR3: ASSFNRVDGNTIY
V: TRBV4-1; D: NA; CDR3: ASSLPPYGYT
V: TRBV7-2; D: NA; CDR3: ASSFHSGRSNQPQH
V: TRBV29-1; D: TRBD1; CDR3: SIWTGKDNEQF
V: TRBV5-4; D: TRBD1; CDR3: ASSERTGLFSGSPLH
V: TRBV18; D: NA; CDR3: ASSLHHLPGQHYEQY
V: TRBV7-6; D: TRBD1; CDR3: ASSLPGQGGTEAF
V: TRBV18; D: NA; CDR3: ASSSPAGRGETQY
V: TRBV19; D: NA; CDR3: ASSRGQIRQNTGELF
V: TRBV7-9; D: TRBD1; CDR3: ASIGTGGRYGYT
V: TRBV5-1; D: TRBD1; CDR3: ASRPDRLETQY
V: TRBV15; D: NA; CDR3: ATSREGRGWTEAF
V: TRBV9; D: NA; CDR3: ASSAPGGGKNTEAF
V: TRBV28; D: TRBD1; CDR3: ASLGGGSSYEQY
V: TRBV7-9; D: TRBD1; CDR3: ASSLRRTRTGSSEAF
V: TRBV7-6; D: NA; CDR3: ASSPGLAGYEQY
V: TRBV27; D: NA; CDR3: ASSLSMGGTEAF
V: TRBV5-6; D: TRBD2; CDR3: ASSSAIRGVYNEQF
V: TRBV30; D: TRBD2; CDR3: AWSRPGTINIQY
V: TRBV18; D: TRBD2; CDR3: ASSPGREVTYEQY
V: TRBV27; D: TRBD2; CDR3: ASSRSSGRYTGELF
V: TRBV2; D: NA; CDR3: ASIPGHQDEQY
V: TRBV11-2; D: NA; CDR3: ASSLVGGSYEQY
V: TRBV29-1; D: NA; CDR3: SVERQGGAF
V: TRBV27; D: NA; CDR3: ASSPGSPNQPQH